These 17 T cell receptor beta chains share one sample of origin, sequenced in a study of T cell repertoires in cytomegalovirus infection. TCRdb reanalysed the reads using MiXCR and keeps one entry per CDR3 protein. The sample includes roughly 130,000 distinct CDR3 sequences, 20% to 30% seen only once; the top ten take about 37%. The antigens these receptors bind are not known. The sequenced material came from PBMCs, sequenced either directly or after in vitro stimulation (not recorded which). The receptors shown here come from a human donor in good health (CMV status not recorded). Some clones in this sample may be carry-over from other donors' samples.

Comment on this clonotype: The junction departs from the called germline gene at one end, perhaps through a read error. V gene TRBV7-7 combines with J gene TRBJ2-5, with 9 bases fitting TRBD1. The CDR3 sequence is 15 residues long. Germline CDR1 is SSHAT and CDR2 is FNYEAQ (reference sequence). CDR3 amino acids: CASSLGTGMGETQYF. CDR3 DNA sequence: TGTGCTAGCAGCTTGGGGACAGGGATGGGAGAGACCCAGTACTTC.

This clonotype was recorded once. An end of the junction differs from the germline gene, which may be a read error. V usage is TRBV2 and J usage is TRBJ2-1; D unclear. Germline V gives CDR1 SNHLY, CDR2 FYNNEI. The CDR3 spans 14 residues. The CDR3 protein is CASREDGSYNEQFF. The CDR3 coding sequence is TGTGCCAGCAGGGAAGACGGTTCCTACAATGAGCAGTTCTTC.

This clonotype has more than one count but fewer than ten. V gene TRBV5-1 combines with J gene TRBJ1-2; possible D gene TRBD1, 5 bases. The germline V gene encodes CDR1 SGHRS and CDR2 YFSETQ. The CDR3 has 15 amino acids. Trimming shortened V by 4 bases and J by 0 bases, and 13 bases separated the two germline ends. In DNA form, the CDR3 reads TGCGCCAGCAGCCCCCTGGGACCGACTAACTATGGCTACACCTTC. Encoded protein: CASSPLGPTNYGYTF. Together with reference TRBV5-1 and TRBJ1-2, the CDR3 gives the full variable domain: KAGVTQTPRYLIKTRGQQVTLSCSPISGHRSVSWYQQTPGQGLQFLFEYFSETQRNKGNFPGRFSGRQFSNSRSEMNVSTLELGDSALYLCASSPLGPTNYGYTFGSGTRLTVV.

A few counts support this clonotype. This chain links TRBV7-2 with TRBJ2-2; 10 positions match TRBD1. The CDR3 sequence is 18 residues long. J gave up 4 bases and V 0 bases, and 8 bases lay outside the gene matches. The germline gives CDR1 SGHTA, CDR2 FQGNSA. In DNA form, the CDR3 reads TGTGCCAGCAGCTTAGCCCGACCCGGGACAGGGGCCACCGGGGAGCTGTTTTTT. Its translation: CASSLARPGTGATGELFF.

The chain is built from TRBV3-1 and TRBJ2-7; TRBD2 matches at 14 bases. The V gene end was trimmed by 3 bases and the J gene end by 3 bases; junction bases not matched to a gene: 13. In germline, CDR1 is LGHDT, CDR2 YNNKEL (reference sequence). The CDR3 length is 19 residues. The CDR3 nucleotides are TGTGCCAGCAGCCATCCCGGGACTAGCGGGAGAGCGTCTTTCTACGAGCAGTACGTC. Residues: CASSHPGTSGRASFYEQYV.

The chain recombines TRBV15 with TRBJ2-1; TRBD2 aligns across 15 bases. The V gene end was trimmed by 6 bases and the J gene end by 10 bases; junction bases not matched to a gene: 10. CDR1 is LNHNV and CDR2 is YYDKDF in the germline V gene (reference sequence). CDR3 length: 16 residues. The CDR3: CATRLGTSGRIDEQFF. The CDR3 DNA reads TGTGCCACCAGACTCGGGACTAGCGGGAGGATAGACGAGCAGTTCTTC.

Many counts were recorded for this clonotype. This CDR3 is CASRPTGEVTDTQYF. The CDR3 region has the DNA TGTGCCAGCAGACCGACAGGGGAGGTGACAGATACGCAGTATTTT. The chain is built from TRBV6-2 or TRBV6-3 and TRBJ2-3; TRBD1 matches 8 bases. This CDR3 has 15 amino acids. Looked up from germline, CDR1 is MNHEY and CDR2 is SVGEGT. Losses at the gene ends were 6 bases for V and 3 bases for J; bases not matched to a gene: 8.

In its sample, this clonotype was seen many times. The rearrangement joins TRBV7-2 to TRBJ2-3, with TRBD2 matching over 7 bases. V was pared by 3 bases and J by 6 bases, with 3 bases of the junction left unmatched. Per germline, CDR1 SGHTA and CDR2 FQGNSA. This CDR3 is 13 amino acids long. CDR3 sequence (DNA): TGTGCCAGCAGCTTGGCGGGAGACGATACGCAGTATTTT. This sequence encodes CASSLAGDDTQYF. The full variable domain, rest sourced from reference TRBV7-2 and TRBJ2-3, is GAGVSQSPSNKVTEKGKDVELRCDPISGHTALYWYRQSLGQGLEFLIYFQGNSAPDKSGLPSDRFSAERTGGSVSTLTIQRTQQEDSAVYLCASSLAGDDTQYFGPGTRLTVL.

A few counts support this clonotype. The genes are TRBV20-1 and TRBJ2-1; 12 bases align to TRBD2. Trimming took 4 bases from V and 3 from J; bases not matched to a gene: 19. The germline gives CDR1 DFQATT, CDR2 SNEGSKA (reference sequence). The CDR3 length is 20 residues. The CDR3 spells CSATILTGLAGNNLYNEQFF. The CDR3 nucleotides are TGCAGTGCTACCATATTAACGGGACTAGCGGGCAACAACCTCTACAATGAGCAGTTCTTC.

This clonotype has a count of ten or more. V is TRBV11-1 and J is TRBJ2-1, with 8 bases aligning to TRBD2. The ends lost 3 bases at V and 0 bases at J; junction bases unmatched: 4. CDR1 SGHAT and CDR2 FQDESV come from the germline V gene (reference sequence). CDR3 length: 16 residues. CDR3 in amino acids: CASSFNLAGSYNEQFF. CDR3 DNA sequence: TGTGCCAGCAGCTTCAATCTAGCGGGCTCCTACAATGAGCAGTTCTTC. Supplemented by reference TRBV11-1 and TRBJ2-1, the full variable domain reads EAEVAQSPRYKITEKSQAVAFWCDPISGHATLYWYRQILGQGPELLVQFQDESVVDDSQLPKDRFSAERLKGVDSTLKIQPAELGDSAMYLCASSFNLAGSYNEQFFGPGTRLTVL.

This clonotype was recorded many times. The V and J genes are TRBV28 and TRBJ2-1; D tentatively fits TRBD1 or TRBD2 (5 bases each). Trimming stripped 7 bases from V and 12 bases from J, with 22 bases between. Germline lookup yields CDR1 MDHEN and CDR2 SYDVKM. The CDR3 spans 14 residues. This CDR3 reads CASTSGTALRVQFF. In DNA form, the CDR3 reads TGTGCCAGCACCTCCGGGACCGCGCTTAGGGTGCAGTTCTTC.

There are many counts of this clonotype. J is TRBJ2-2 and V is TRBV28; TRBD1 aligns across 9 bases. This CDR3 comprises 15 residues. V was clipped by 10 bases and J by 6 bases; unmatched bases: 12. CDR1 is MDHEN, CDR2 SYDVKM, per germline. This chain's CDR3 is CATSLGTGRPGELFF. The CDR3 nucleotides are TGTGCCACGTCTCTAGGGACAGGGAGGCCCGGGGAGCTGTTTTTT.

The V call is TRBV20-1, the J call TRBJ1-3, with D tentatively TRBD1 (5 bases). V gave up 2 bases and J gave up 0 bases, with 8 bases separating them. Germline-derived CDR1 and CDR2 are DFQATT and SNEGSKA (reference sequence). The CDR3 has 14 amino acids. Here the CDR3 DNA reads TGCAGTGCTAGACCAGGGACCTCTGGAAACACCATATATTTT. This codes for CSARPGTSGNTIYF.

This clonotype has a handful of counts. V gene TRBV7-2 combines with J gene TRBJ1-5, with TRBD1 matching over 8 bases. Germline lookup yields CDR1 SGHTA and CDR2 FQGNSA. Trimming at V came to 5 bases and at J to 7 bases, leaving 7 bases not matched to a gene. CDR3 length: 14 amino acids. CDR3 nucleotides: TGTGCCAGCAGCGCGGACAGGGTGGTCCAGCCCCAGCATTTT. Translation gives CASSADRVVQPQHF. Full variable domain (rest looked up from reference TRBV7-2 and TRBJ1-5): GAGVSQSPSNKVTEKGKDVELRCDPISGHTALYWYRQSLGQGLEFLIYFQGNSAPDKSGLPSDRFSAERTGGSVSTLTIQRTQQEDSAVYLCASSADRVVQPQHFGDGTRLSIL.

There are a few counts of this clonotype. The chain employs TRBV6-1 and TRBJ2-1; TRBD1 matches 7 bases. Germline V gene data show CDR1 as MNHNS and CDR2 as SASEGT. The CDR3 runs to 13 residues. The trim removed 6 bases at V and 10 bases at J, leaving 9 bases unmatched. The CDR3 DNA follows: TGTGCCAGCAGAACGACAGGGTTAGCCGAGCAGTTCTTC. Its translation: CASRTTGLAEQFF.

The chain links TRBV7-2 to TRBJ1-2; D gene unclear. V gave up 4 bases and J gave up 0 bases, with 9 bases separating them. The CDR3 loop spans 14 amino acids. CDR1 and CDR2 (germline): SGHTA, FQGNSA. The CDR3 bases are TGTGCCAGCAGCTATTCGGCCCCTAACTATGGCTACACCTTC. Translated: CASSYSAPNYGYTF.

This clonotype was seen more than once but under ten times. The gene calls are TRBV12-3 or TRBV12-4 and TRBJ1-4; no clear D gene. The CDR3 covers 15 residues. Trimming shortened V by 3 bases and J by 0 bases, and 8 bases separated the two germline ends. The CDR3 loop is CASSFYQATNEKLFF. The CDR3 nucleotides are TGTGCCAGCAGTTTCTATCAGGCAACTAATGAAAAACTGTTTTTT.